This T cell receptor beta chain stems from a study of neurological immune-mediated disorders (dated by TCRdb to the late 2010s). Notes on the research overall: Among the approximately 34 multiple sclerosis patients, relapsing-remitting MS was present in 31 and secondary progressive MS was present in 3. Using UMI-based sequencing, the study compared peripheral blood TCR-beta repertoires from patients with HTLV-I-associated myelopathy (HAM/TSP), patients with multiple sclerosis, and healthy controls. The cohort was made up of 65 to 75 subjects, consisting of 15 or so HAM/TSP patients, about 34 multiple sclerosis patients and 20 healthy controls. Alongside PBMC samples, the set of approximately 100 TCR-beta libraries contained longitudinal samples, technical triplicates, and paired CD4+ and CD8+ T-cell subsets that had been sorted.

This clonotype was recorded many times. Its antigen is still unknown. Base qualities were left out, and no much larger clone turns up one base away. Study-wide findings and limitations: Across subjects, expanded clones never shared an identical CDR3 amino acid sequence, which suggests that the TCR-beta repertoires in every group were private. In a phylogenetic analysis, the repertoires of 18 out of 34 MS patients fell into a single cluster of related CDR3 sequences, pointing to a possible signature at the repertoire level. The highest TCR clonal expansion was observed in HAM/TSP patients, whereas the lowest was observed in MS patients, even when compared with healthy controls. No association of the MS cluster with clinical or MRI features was observed, and the need for larger cohorts was stated by the authors.

For the unsorted PBMC libraries, 2 million PBMCs were stored in RNAlater at -80 degrees C until RNA extraction and were used to generate the libraries. Multiple sclerosis patients were enrolled in a US clinical protocol under which disease progression was evaluated by magnetic resonance imaging. PBMCs were separated from peripheral blood using Ficoll-Hypaque density gradient centrifugation and then cryopreserved in liquid nitrogen. To synthesize cDNA, template-switch 5'RACE was performed with a primer carrying a 10-nucleotide random unique molecular identifier so that each TCR transcript was tagged. Every sequencing run covered 15-18 subjects and yielded more than 180 million TCR-beta sequences. The RNeasy kit was used to extract total RNA. Using the KAPA Real-time Library Amplification kit, TCR-beta VDJ regions were amplified with primers for the TCR constant region and the 5'RACE anchor. A first PCR added sample indexes and Illumina adaptors, after which a second PCR increased the library yield. After Ampure bead purification, the TCR product of roughly 650 bp was size-selected on a 2% E-gel SizeSelection system. Before pooling, libraries had their quality checked on a Bioanalyzer, their concentration measured with Qubit, and their quantity determined with the Kapa Library Quantification kit. Paired-end 2 x 150 bp sequencing of the libraries was performed on an Illumina HiSeq 2500. To increase sequence diversity, about 23-30% phiX was spiked into each library pool. Under the source paper's analysis protocol: The UMI-based MiGEC pipeline processed quality-filtered reads and removed over 85% of raw TCR sequences during error correction. IMGT germline references were used for aligning VDJ genes, and each clonotype was defined as a unique CDR3 amino acid sequence together with its V-J genes. VDJtools evaluated clonal expansion, Shannon diversity and CDR3 relatedness (CalcPairwiseDistances, ClusterSamples); CLCbio workbench built phylogenetic trees. Using coefficient-of-variation modelling across technical triplicates, the study counted a clone as expanded if it had at least 8 unique UMIs. The public reads were quality trimmed at Q25 with fastp and then assembled into clones with MiXCR by TCRdb, keeping productive beta chains. Identical CDR3 proteins give one entry, which carries the most common genes and DNA. These V and J calls originate from TCRdb's pipeline instead of the authors' own analysis. The sample yields roughly 100,000 distinct CDR3 sequences; around 3.5% were counted once. Together, the top ten hold approximately 3% of the sample.

CDR1 and CDR2 are read off the germline V gene as SGHTA and FQGNSA. Trimming removed 5 bases from V and 5 bases from J; the gene matches leave 11 bases unexplained. The CDR3 spans 15 residues, from the cysteine through the phenylalanine. Only CDR3 DNA remains: 45 bases, in frame from the first base. In this chain, TRBV7-2 is recombined with TRBJ1-2; 7 bases in between match TRBD1. The sequencing sample was made of PBMCs. The sequence came from a woman in her 50s with multiple sclerosis. The CDR3 here reads CASSPRQGPLYGYTF. The nucleotide sequence reads TGTGCCAGCAGCCCGAGACAGGGCCCCCTTTATGGCTACACCTTC.